These 5 T cell receptor beta chains were sequenced from one sample in a study of tumor-infiltrating lymphocytes in localized non-small cell lung cancer. Measured with immunoSEQ multiplex PCR; TCRdb has only the in-frame clones, and not every one. This sample has approximately 17,000 clones, with roughly 70% found just once. The sequenced sample consisted of lung tumor tissue. These receptors were taken from a human donor with non-small cell lung cancer.

The V call is TRBV4-2, the J call TRBJ2-3; 12 nucleotides agree with TRBD2. CDR3 length equals 17 residues. Germline V gene data show CDR1 as LGHNA and CDR2 as YNFKEQ. V gave up 1 base and J gave up 4 bases; unmatched junction bases: 6. The CDR3 coding sequence is TGTGCCAGCAGCCAAGGTTCTAGCGGGGGGGATTCAGATACGCAGTATTTT. Residues: CASSQGSSGGDSDTQYF.

This clone was seen a handful of times. This chain uses TRBV5-1 with TRBJ2-2; 11 bases are shared with TRBD2. The CDR3 is 16 residues long. V trimming: 5 bases; J trimming: 4 bases; junction bases outside the gene matches: 7. CDR1 and CDR2 from the germline V gene are SGHRS and YFSETQ. The CDR3 region is CASSPGLAEFTGELFF. CDR3 nucleotides: TGCGCCAGCAGTCCGGGACTAGCGGAATTCACCGGGGAGCTGTTTTTT. Supplemented by reference TRBV5-1 and TRBJ2-2, the full variable domain reads KAGVTQTPRYLIKTRGQQVTLSCSPISGHRSVSWYQQTPGQGLQFLFEYFSETQRNKGNFPGRFSGRQFSNSRSEMNVSTLELGDSALYLCASSPGLAEFTGELFFGEGSRLTVL.

This chain uses TRBV4-1 with TRBJ2-1; D is perhaps TRBD2 (5 bases). The V end lost 4 bases, the J end lost 4 bases, and 14 bases lay between the germline ends. The CDR3 contains 15 residues. In germline, CDR1 is MGHRA, CDR2 YSYEKL. The DNA of the CDR3 is TGCGCCAGCAGCCGCGATGGAGCGGAGTACAATGAGCAGTTCTTC. This encodes CASSRDGAEYNEQFF.

Within the sample, this clone is medium-sized. The chain employs TRBV9 and TRBJ1-2; D is perhaps TRBD1 (5 bases). V was clipped by 6 bases and J by 8 bases, with 17 bases between them. Germline V gene data show CDR1 as SGDLS and CDR2 as YYNGEE. The CDR3 runs to 13 residues. CDR3 nucleotides: TGTGCCAGCACGGAAACGTTTGGGGGGGGCTACACCTTC. Its translation is CASTETFGGGYTF.

This clone is judged medium-sized. This chain uses TRBV9 with TRBJ2-7; tentative D call: TRBD2 (5 bases). V was pared by 0 bases and J by 3 bases, with 7 bases between. The germline V gene has CDR1 SGDLS and CDR2 YYNGEE. This CDR3 is 13 amino acids long. CDR3 region: CASSVADFYEQYF. The CDR3 bases are TGTGCCAGCAGCGTAGCGGACTTCTACGAGCAGTACTTC.